Each of the 20 T cell receptor beta chains below was sequenced from the same sample in a study of control samples from healthy donors and cancer patients. Libraries were prepared by immunoSEQ multiplex PCR; TCRdb keeps only in-frame clonotypes and omits some of them. The sample lists about 190,000 clones, 91% occurring once. The sample comprised blood. The receptors were gathered from a man under 40 in good health.

V usage is TRBV7-9 and J usage is TRBJ1-2, with D perhaps TRBD1 (6 bases). Germline-derived CDR1 and CDR2 are SEHNR and FQNEAQ (reference sequence). V lost 5 bases, J lost 6 bases, and 16 bases lay in between. CDR3 length: 14 residues. The CDR3 sequence: CASSATGPTDGYTF. Here the CDR3 DNA reads TGTGCCAGCAGCGCGACAGGCCCGACGGATGGCTACACCTTC. Based on the CDR3 plus reference TRBV7-9 and TRBJ1-2, the full variable domain is DTGVSQNPRHKITKRGQNVTFRCDPISEHNRLYWYRQTLGQGPEFLTYFQNEAQLEKSRLLSDRFSAERPKGSFSTLEIQRTEQGDSAMYLCASSATGPTDGYTFGSGTRLTVV.

The rearrangement links TRBV24-1 to TRBJ2-3; 9 bases are shared with TRBD2. V lost 4 bases and J lost 4; bases outside the gene matches: 8. Germline values: CDR1 KGHDR, CDR2 SFDVKD. CDR3 length equals 16 residues. CDR3 protein: CATSEGASGMADTQYF. The CDR3 coding sequence is TGTGCCACCAGTGAGGGAGCTAGCGGGATGGCAGATACGCAGTATTTT.

V is TRBV5-5 and J is TRBJ2-6; 7 bases agree with TRBD2. The V segment lost 6 bases and the J segment 0 bases; nucleotides outside the gene matches: 3. Germline CDR1 SGHKS, CDR2 YYEKEE (reference sequence). The CDR3 covers 15 residues. The CDR3 coding sequence is TGTGCCAGCACTCGGGGGGACTCTGGGGCCAACGTCCTGACTTTC. Translated, it gives CASTRGDSGANVLTF.

In this sample, this clone turned up once. The chain is built from TRBV9 and TRBJ1-4; no clear D. V dropped 3 bases and J dropped 10 bases, with 13 bases sitting between them. The CDR3 spans 13 residues. CDR1 and CDR2 (germline): SGDLS, YYNGEE. CDR3 sequence reads: CASSDPLGGKLFF. CDR3 DNA: TGTGCCAGCAGCGACCCCCTGGGCGGAAAACTGTTTTTT.

The chain carries TRBV30 and TRBJ1-2, with 7 bases that match TRBD1. Germline values: CDR1 GTSNPN, CDR2 SVGIG (reference sequence). V gave up 1 base and J gave up 5 bases; unmatched junction bases: 4. CDR3 length: 13 residues. CDR3 DNA: TGTGCCTGGAGTGAACAGGGGTGGTATGGCTACACCTTC. Protein: CAWSEQGWYGYTF.

J is TRBJ1-2 and V is TRBV6-5, with a weak D call TRBD1 (5 bases). This CDR3 region has 14 residues. The germline V and J ends were trimmed by 4 bases and 0 bases, with 9 bases remaining between them. Germline CDR1 and CDR2: MNHEY and SVGAGI. The CDR3 spells CASSSGIANYGYTF. The CDR3 nucleotides are TGTGCCAGCAGTTCAGGGATCGCTAACTATGGCTACACCTTC.

V and J are TRBV18 and TRBJ1-3, with a weak D call TRBD1 (5 bases). The CDR3 contains 16 residues. The V end lost 5 bases, the J end lost 2 bases, and 16 bases lay between the germline ends. From germline, CDR1 is KGHSH and CDR2 LQKENI. The CDR3 is CASSTAGPSAGNTIYF. In nucleotides, the CDR3 is TGTGCCAGCTCAACAGCGGGACCTTCGGCTGGAAACACCATATATTTT.

The rearrangement uses TRBV5-1 and TRBJ2-7, with 14 nucleotides matching TRBD2. Germline CDR1 is SGHRS and CDR2 is YFSETQ. Trimming removed 3 bases from V and 5 bases from J; junction bases left unmatched: 10. The CDR3 is 17 residues long. This CDR3 reads CASSWTSGGPNSNEQYF. The DNA of the CDR3 is TGCGCCAGCAGCTGGACTAGCGGGGGGCCCAATTCCAACGAGCAGTACTTC.

The rearrangement joins TRBV6-4 to TRBJ1-5; TRBD1 is a possible D gene (6 bases). Trimming took off 6 bases at V and 0 bases at J, with 15 bases between the two ends. From germline, CDR1 is MRHNA and CDR2 SNTAGT. The CDR3 is 16 residues long. Here the CDR3 reads CASRTRGTPSNQPQHF. The CDR3 DNA is TGTGCCAGCAGAACTAGAGGGACACCTAGCAATCAGCCCCAGCATTTT.

V usage is TRBV5-1 and J usage is TRBJ2-7; D ambiguous. V was shortened by 2 bases and J by 0 bases, with 12 bases between the two germline ends. CDR1 SGHRS and CDR2 YFSETQ come from the germline V gene. The CDR3 is made up of 15 amino acids. CDR3 sequence: CASSFRRSNSYEQYF. DNA for the CDR3: TGCGCCAGCAGCTTTAGACGGAGCAACTCCTACGAGCAGTACTTC.

The V and J genes are TRBV7-8 and TRBJ2-2; TRBD1 is a possible D gene (5 bases). Germline V lookup: CDR1 SGHVS, CDR2 FQNEAQ. The CDR3 sequence is 16 residues long. V was pared by 3 bases and J by 7 bases, with 18 bases between. The CDR3 sequence: CASSFNRDSQGGELFF. CDR3 sequence (DNA): TGTGCCAGCAGCTTTAACCGCGACAGTCAGGGCGGGGAGCTGTTTTTT. The entire variable domain, with the rest obtained from reference TRBV7-8 and TRBJ2-2, is as follows: GAGVSQSPRYKVAKRGQDVALRCDPISGHVSLFWYQQALGQGPEFLTYFQNEAQLDKSGLPSDRFFAERPEGSVSTLKIQRTQQEDSAVYLCASSFNRDSQGGELFFGEGSRLTVL.

The genes are TRBV21-1 and TRBJ2-3. TRBV21-1 is described as a pseudogene. This CDR3 spans 15 amino acids. The CDR3 here is CASGKGRNCTDTQYF. CDR3 nucleotide sequence: TGTGCCAGCGGAAAAGGCAGAAACTGCACAGATACGCAGTATTTT.

This clone was seen just once. The chain employs TRBV6-5 and TRBJ1-1; no reliable D call. Trimming left V 5 bases short and J 1 base short, with 11 bases between. Germline V CDR1 and CDR2: MNHEY, SVGAGI. The CDR3 consists of 14 residues. CDR3 nucleotide sequence: TGTGCCAGCAGTAAGATACGGGAGAACACTGAAGCTTTCTTT. Its protein product is CASSKIRENTEAFF.

The chain couples TRBV5-1 to TRBJ1-1, with TRBD1 matching over 7 bases. The CDR3 sequence is 15 residues long. The trim removed 1 base at V and 0 bases at J, leaving 3 bases unmatched. CDR1 is SGHRS and CDR2 is YFSETQ in the germline V gene. CDR3 coding DNA: TGCGCCAGCAGCTTGAACAGGGGAGTGAACACTGAAGCTTTCTTT. Protein: CASSLNRGVNTEAFF.

CDR3 in DNA: TGCAGCGTTGTAGGCCTCCTGAGCCAAAATTCCTACGAGCAGTACTTC. The encoded protein is CSVVGLLSQNSYEQYF. This sequence joins TRBV29-1 and TRBJ2-7; D is undetermined. The germline gives CDR1 SQVTM, CDR2 ANQGSEA. The ends were cut back, 4 bases at V and 1 base at J, with 20 bases in the middle. CDR3 length: 16 residues.

This sequence joins TRBV5-5 and TRBJ1-1; D perhaps matches TRBD1 (5 bases). The CDR3 is made up of 18 amino acids. Trimming left V 3 bases short and J 0 bases short, with 21 bases between. Germline V gives CDR1 SGHKS, CDR2 YYEKEE (reference sequence). The CDR3 reads CASSSSAKGHPMNTEAFF. CDR3 DNA sequence: TGTGCCAGCAGCTCGTCGGCCAAGGGGCACCCCATGAACACTGAAGCTTTCTTT.

The J gene is TRBJ1-3, the V gene TRBV30; D is uncertain. CDR3 length: 16 amino acids. Germline values: CDR1 GTSNPN, CDR2 SVGIG (reference sequence). V was cut by 0 bases and J by 0 bases, with 12 bases left in between. The CDR3 loop is CAWSVPSGSSGNTIYF. CDR3 coding DNA: TGTGCCTGGAGTGTACCGTCCGGAAGCTCTGGAAACACCATATATTTT.

The V and J genes are TRBV27 and TRBJ2-7, with 12 bases aligning to TRBD2. Germline V CDR1 and CDR2: MNHEY, SMNVEV (reference sequence). The CDR3 is 15 residues long. The V segment lost 5 bases and the J segment 4 bases; nucleotides outside the gene matches: 6. The CDR3 region has the DNA TGTGCCAGCAGTCCTCAACTAGCGGGGGGTTACGAGCAGTACTTC. Translated: CASSPQLAGGYEQYF.

This rearrangement joins TRBV27 to TRBJ2-5; D is unclear. The end of the DNA is better explained by TRBJ2-7, so the J call may be wrong. The CDR3 covers 16 residues. CDR1 is MNHEY and CDR2 is SMNVEV in the germline V gene (reference sequence). CDR3 nucleotides: TGTGCCAGCAGTTTATCAGGTTACGTGACGCTTTACGAGCAGTACTTC. This codes for CASSLSGYVTLYEQYF.

DNA of the CDR3: TGTGCCAGCTCCCCAGCAGTGAACACTGAAGCTTTCTTT. Residues: CASSPAVNTEAFF. The chain has TRBV18 and TRBJ1-1; D is ambiguous. Germline assignment: CDR1 KGHSH and CDR2 LQKENI. V dropped 6 bases and J dropped 0 bases, with 8 bases sitting between them. The CDR3 runs 13 residues.